This record covers a single TCR beta chain. Its ends do not fully match the called genes, so a read error is possible. Coverage ceases 3 residues before the CDR3 finishes, and the germline J gene fills in the end. Assay: immunoSEQ multiplex PCR; the TCRdb copy retains only in-frame clones and omits some. This sample contains 25,000 to 35,000 clones. The data stem from a study of T cells in women clearing cervical HPV infection. This CDR3 spans 13 amino acids. Germline values: CDR1 SSHAT, CDR2 FNYEAQ (reference sequence). The TCR originated in a woman aged 18 to 75 with a cervical HPV16 infection that either progressed to CIN3+ or cleared (not recorded which). This chain joins TRBV7-7 and TRBJ1-1; 9 nucleotides agree with TRBD1. Sequenced material: blood buffy coat. The CDR3 is CASSFRQGDEAFF. The CDR3 bases that were read are TGTGCTAGCAGCTTCCGACAGGGGGACGAA.